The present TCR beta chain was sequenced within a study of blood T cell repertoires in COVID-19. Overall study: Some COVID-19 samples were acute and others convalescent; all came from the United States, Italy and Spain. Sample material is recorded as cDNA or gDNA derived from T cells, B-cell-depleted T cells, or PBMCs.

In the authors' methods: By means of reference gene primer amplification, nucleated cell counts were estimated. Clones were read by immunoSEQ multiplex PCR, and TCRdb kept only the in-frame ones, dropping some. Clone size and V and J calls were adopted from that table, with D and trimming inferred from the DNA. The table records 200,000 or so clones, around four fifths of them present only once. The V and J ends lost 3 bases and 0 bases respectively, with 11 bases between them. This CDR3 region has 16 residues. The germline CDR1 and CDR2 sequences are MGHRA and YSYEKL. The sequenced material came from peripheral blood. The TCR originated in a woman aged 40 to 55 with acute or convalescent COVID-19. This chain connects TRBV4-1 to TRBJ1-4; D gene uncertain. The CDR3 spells CASSQQNPPTNEKLFF. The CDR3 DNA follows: TGCGCCAGCAGCCAGCAGAATCCTCCAACTAATGAAAAACTGTTTTTT.